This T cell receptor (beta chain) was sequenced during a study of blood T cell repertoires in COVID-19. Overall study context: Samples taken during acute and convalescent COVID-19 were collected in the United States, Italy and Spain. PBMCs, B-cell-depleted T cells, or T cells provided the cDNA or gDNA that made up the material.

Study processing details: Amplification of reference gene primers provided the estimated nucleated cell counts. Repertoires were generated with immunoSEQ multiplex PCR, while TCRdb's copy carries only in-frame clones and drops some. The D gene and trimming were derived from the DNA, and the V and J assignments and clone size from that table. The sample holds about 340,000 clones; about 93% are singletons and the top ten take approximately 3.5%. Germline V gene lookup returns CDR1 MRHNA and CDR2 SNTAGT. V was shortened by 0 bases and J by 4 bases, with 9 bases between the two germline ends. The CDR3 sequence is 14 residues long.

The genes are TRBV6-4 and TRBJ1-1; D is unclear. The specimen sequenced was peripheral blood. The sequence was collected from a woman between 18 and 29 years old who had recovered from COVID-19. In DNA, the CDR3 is TGTGCCAGCAGTGACTCGGAGGCAAGCACTGAAGCTTTCTTT. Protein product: CASSDSEASTEAFF.